This TCR beta chain was sequenced during a study of T cell responses to AZD1222 COVID-19 vaccine (dated by TCRdb to about 2021). Turning to the overall study: AZD1222 recipients whose second dose came at about 4 weeks and those whose second dose came at about 12 weeks were combined into one group, since spike-specific TCR depth and breadth did not differ between the two schedules. A total of 233 trial participants underwent TCR sequencing, of whom 200 to 220 received two doses of AZD1222 and some 26 received two doses of the MenACWY control vaccine. Trial participants were enrolled by age into subgroups of 18-55, 56-69 and 70-plus years, and around 140, 26 and 57 TCR-sequenced participants, respectively, were included in these subgroups.

Paper-wide results and their limitations: Because no day 14 peak-response samples were available, repertoires were characterized only after the peak T cell response. Reportedly, almost half of the unique spike-specific TCRs recognized epitopes lying outside the regions that are mutated in the B.1.351 and B.1.1.7 variants. Participants were mostly white British, with more females than males. The authors suggested clonal diversity may have been underestimated. Conclusions about previously exposed vaccinees are limited because only six or seven AZD1222 recipients were SARS-CoV-2 seropositive at baseline. After two AZD1222 doses, spike-specific TCR breadth and depth were significantly higher than at day 0 and than in MenACWY recipients. The whole spike protein was spanned by vaccine-associated CD4 TCRs, and dominant responses were seen in regions 160-218 and 743-854. In the small 56-69-year group, the increase in depth fell short of significance, most likely because of low power.

CDR1 is given as SGHRS and CDR2 as YFSETQ, both from the germline V gene. V trim: 7 bases; J trim: 5 bases; unmatched bases: 8. Inclusive of the bounding cysteine and phenylalanine, the CDR3 is 14 residues long. The sequence is cut down to CDR3 DNA, 42 bases in frame from base 1. Remarks on this clone: It lacks a known antigen. Base qualities were left out, and no much larger clone turns up one base away.

The CDR3 regions of human TCRbeta chains were subjected to immunosequencing. The original methods were these. TCRs in the repertoires were compared against a reference library of SARS-CoV-2-specific TCRs that had been generated with the MIRA antigen-specificity platform. Breadth was defined as the fraction of unique TCRs that were SARS-CoV-2-associated, and depth was defined as the fraction of total T cells that were SARS-CoV-2-associated. Using the MIRA data, each spike-specific TCR was assigned both to the spike region to which the TCR was reactive and to a CD4 or CD8 class. Log10-transformed breadth and depth values were compared by one-way ANOVA with Sidak's multiple comparisons tests. Here the immuneACCESS table is served through TCRdb, limited to in-frame sequences with V and J called. Missing clones are a known gap in these copies; in checked studies unresolved V genes cover under half, and the rest lacks a known reason. That table supplies the V and J calls and clone size; D and trimming were determined from the DNA. The sample profile shows 90,000 to 140,000 clones; around 90% of them were found once. Jointly, the top ten make up less than 9.5% of the sample.

The sample's time point, from its label and the paper: baseline before first vaccination. Samples from vaccinated people were obtained from the UK trials COV001 and COV002, which included a single-blind randomized controlled phase 2/3 trial of AZD1222 (ChAdOx1 nCoV-19) in healthy adults. For TCRbeta chain sequencing, PBMC samples were collected from trial participants at day 0 and at day 28 after the second dose. The source is an adult in good health. This specimen consisted of peripheral blood, obtained on day 0 of AZD1222 vaccination. The sequence joins TRBV5-1 to TRBJ1-4, and 7 bases in between align with TRBD1. The CDR3 corresponds to CASVSGGGNEKLFF. The DNA is as follows: TGCGCCAGCGTGTCAGGGGGTGGGAATGAAAAACTGTTTTTT.